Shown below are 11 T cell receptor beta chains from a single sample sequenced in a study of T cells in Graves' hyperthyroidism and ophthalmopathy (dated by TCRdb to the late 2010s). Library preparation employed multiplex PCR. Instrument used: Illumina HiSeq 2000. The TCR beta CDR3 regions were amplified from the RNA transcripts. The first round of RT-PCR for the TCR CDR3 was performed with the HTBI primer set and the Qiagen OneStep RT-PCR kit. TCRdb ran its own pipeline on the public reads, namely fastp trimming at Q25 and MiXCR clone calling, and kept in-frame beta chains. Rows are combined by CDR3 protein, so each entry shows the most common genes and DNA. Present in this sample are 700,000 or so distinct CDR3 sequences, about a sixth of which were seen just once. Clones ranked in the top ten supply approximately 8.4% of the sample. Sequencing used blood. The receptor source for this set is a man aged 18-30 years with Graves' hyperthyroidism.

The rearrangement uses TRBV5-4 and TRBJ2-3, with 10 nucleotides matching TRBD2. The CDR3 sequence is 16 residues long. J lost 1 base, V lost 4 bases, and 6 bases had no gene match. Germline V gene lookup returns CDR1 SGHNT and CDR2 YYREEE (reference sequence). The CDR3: CASSVAGGSGTDTQYF. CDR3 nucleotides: TGTGCCAGCAGCGTAGCGGGAGGATCTGGCACAGATACGCAGTATTTT.

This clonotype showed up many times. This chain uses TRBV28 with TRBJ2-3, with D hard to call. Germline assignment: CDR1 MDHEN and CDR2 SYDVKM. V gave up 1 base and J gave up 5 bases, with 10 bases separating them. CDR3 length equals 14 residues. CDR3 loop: CASSLLSRRDTQYF. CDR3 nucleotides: TGTGCCAGCAGTTTATTGAGTAGGAGAGATACGCAGTATTTT.

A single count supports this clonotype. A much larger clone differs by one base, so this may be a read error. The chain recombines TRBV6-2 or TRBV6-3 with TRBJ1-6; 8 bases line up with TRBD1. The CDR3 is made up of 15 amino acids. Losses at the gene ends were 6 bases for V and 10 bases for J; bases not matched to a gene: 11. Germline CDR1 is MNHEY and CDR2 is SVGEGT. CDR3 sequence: CASRPTDRVMSPLHF. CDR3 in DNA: TGTGCCAGCAGGCCTACGGACAGGGTCATGTCACCCCTCCACTTT.

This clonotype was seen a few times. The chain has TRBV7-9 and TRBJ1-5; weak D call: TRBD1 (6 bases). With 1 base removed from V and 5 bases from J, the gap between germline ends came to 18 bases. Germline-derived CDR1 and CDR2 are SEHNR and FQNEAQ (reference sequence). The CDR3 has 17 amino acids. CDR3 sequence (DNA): TGTGCCAGCAGCTTAGAGAGGGGGGCCGTGGGAGATCAGCCCCAGCATTTT. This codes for CASSLERGAVGDQPQHF.

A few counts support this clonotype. CDR3: CASSPRGSPYEQYF. In DNA, the CDR3 is TGTGCCAGCAGCCCCAGGGGTTCTCCCTACGAGCAGTACTTC. J is TRBJ2-7 and V is TRBV3-1; D is perhaps TRBD1 (6 bases). Germline V lookup: CDR1 LGHDT, CDR2 YNNKEL (reference sequence). Between the trimmed V and J ends, which lost 4 bases and 2 bases, there was a span of 12 bases. This CDR3 spans 14 amino acids.

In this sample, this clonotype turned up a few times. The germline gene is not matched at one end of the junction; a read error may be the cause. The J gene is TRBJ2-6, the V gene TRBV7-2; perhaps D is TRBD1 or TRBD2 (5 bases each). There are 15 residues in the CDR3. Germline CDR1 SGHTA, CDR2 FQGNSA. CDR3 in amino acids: CASRLGESGANALTF. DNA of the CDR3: TGTGCCAGCAGACTAGGTGAATCTGGGGCCAACGCCCTGACTTTC.

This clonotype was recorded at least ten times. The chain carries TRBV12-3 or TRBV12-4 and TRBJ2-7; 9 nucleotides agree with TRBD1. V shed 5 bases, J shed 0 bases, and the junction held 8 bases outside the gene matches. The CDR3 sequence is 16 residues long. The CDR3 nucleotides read TGTGCCAGCAGTCGGGCCGGGACAGGGAGCTCCTACGAGCAGTACTTC. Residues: CASSRAGTGSSYEQYF.

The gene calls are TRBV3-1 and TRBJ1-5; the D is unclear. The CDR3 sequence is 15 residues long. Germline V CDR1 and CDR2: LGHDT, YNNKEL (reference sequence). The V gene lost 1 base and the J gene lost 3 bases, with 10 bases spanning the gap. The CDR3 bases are TGTGCCAGCAGCCAAGCCTGGGGATCCAATCAGCCCCAGCATTTT. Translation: CASSQAWGSNQPQHF.

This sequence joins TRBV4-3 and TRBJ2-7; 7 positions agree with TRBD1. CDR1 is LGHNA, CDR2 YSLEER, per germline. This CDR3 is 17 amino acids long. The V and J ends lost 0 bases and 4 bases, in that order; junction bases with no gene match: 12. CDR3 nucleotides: TGCGCCAGCAGCCAAGAAAAGGGCTCTTTCAGGGGGTACGAGCAGTACTTC. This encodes CASSQEKGSFRGYEQYF.

CDR3 residues: CASSQDRRYEQYF. The CDR3 DNA follows: TGCGCCAGCAGCCAAGATCGGCGTTACGAGCAGTACTTC. The chain is built from TRBV4-1 and TRBJ2-7; D not resolved. Trimming removed 0 bases at V and 4 bases at J, with 7 bases between. CDR1 and CDR2 from the germline V gene are MGHRA and YSYEKL. The CDR3 loop spans 13 amino acids.

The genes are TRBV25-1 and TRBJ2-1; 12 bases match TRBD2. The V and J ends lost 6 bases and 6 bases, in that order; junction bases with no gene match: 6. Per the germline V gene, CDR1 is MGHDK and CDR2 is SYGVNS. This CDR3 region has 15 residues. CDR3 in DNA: TGTGCCAGCAGGGTTGGACTAGCGGGACCCAATGAGCAGTTCTTC. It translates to CASRVGLAGPNEQFF.